The 9 T cell receptor beta chains given below trace back to one sample, sequenced in a study of T cells in women clearing cervical HPV infection. Only in-frame clones appear in the TCRdb table, and some are missing; sequencing was by immunoSEQ multiplex PCR. This repertoire includes some 20,000 clones. The source material was blood buffy coat. These receptors were collected from a woman aged 18-69 years with a cervical HPV16 infection that either progressed to CIN3+ or cleared (not recorded which).

A word on this clone: Read data end 3 residues before the CDR3 end; the end is taken from the germline J gene. This chain links TRBV5-5 with TRBJ2-7; TRBD1 agrees at 7 bases. Germline lookup yields CDR1 SGHKS and CDR2 YYEKEE (reference sequence). The CDR3 is made up of 14 amino acids. The ends lost 4 bases at V and 2 bases at J; junction bases unmatched: 6. The CDR3 DNA, read in part, is TGTGCCAGCAGCACACCAGACAGGGCCTACGAG. Encoded protein: CASSTPDRAYE. The entire CDR3 protein is CASSTPDRAYEQYF. Filled out from reference TRBV5-5 and TRBJ2-7, the complete variable domain reads DAGVTQSPTHLIKTRGQQVTLRCSPISGHKSVSWYQQVLGQGPQFIFQYYEKEERGRGNFPDRFSARQFPNYSSELNVNALLLGDSALYLCASSTPDRAYEQYFGPGTRLTVT.

Remarks on this clone: The read terminates 3 residues ahead of where the CDR3 ends, so the germline J gene completes it. V gene TRBV19 combines with J gene TRBJ2-6, with 8 bases fitting TRBD2. The CDR3 extends over 17 amino acids. V was pared by 5 bases and J by 3 bases, with 9 bases of the junction left unmatched. The germline gives CDR1 LNHDA, CDR2 SQIVND (reference sequence). The sequenced part of the CDR3 DNA is TGTGCCAGTAGTCCCCAAGCGGGGGCGGGTGGGGCCAACGTC. This gives the protein CASSPQAGAGGANV. The CDR3, in full, reads CASSPQAGAGGANVLTF.

CDR3 region: CASSPGTSWDTQYF. The sequenced CDR3 bases are TGTGCCAGCAGCCCCGGGACTAGTTGGGATACG. The chain recombines TRBV7-9 with TRBJ2-3; 8 nucleotides agree with TRBD2. The missing CDR3 end, 3 residues past where the read stops, is filled in from the germline J gene. The V segment lost 5 bases and the J segment 6 bases; nucleotides outside the gene matches: 7. Germline V gene lookup returns CDR1 SEHNR and CDR2 FQNEAQ (reference sequence). The CDR3 has 14 amino acids.

A note on this clone: The read terminates 3 residues ahead of where the CDR3 ends, so the germline J gene completes it. This chain joins TRBV7-3 and TRBJ1-1; the D is unclear. CDR3 size: 14 residues. Germline assignment: CDR1 SGHTA and CDR2 FQGTGA. V was shortened by 2 bases and J by 0 bases, with 7 bases between the two germline ends. Incomplete CDR3 DNA: TGTGCCAGCAGCTTAGGCGGTATGAACACTGAA. Protein sequence: CASSLGGMNTE. The entire CDR3 sequence reads CASSLGGMNTEAFF.

Details on this clone: The CDR3 extends 3 residues past the end of the read, so its final part is completed from the germline J gene. This chain joins TRBV6-2 or TRBV6-3 and TRBJ2-7, with D uncertain. The V gene lost 4 bases and the J gene lost 5 bases, with 9 bases spanning the gap. The CDR3 spans 12 residues. Germline V gene lookup returns CDR1 MNHEY and CDR2 SVGEGT. This chain's CDR3 is CASSSQTDEQYF. Incomplete CDR3 DNA: TGTGCCAGCAGTTCACAGACGGACGAG.

Of note for this clone: With the read ending 3 residues before the CDR3 end, the germline J gene is used to fill in that end. This chain connects TRBV7-6 to TRBJ2-1; 9 bases fit TRBD2. Germline CDR1 is SGHVS and CDR2 is FNYEAQ. The CDR3 is 18 amino acids. V was clipped by 5 bases and J by 1 base; unmatched bases: 12. The chain's CDR3 is CASSRKPALAGSYNEQFF. CDR3 DNA (partial): TGTGCCAGCAGCCGAAAGCCCGCGCTAGCGGGGTCCTACAATGAG.

Comments on this clone: The CDR3 goes on 3 residues after the read ends, and that part is filled in from the germline J gene. The V gene is TRBV5-1, the J gene TRBJ2-7, with D hard to call. V was shortened by 1 base and J by 5 bases, with 7 bases between the two germline ends. The CDR3 runs to 12 residues. Germline V gene sequence: CDR1 SGHRS, CDR2 YFSETQ. CDR3: CASSLNRDEQYF. Incomplete CDR3 DNA: TGCGCCAGCAGCTTGAACCGGGACGAG. The entire variable domain, with the rest obtained from reference TRBV5-1 and TRBJ2-7, is as follows: KAGVTQTPRYLIKTRGQQVTLSCSPISGHRSVSWYQQTPGQGLQFLFEYFSETQRNKGNFPGRFSGRQFSNSRSEMNVSTLELGDSALYLCASSLNRDEQYFGPGTRLTVT.

Turning to this clone: The read finishes 3 residues shy of the CDR3 end, and the germline J gene is used to complete it. The rearrangement uses TRBV7-6 and TRBJ1-3; 7 positions match TRBD1. This CDR3 spans 17 amino acids. CDR1 is SGHVS, CDR2 FNYEAQ, per germline. The V gene end was trimmed by 4 bases and the J gene end by 2 bases; junction bases not matched to a gene: 11. The DNA read from the CDR3 is TGTGCCAGCAGCTCCGCTCCCCATGACAGGGCTGGAAACACC. Encoded protein: CASSSAPHDRAGNT. The full CDR3 sequence reads CASSSAPHDRAGNTIYF.

The CDR3 bases that were read are TGTGCCAGCAGCTTGTTCGGGGGGGGCCTCTATGAG. Its protein product is CASSLFGGGLYE. The entire CDR3 reads CASSLFGGGLYEQFF. The V gene is TRBV5-6, the J gene TRBJ2-1, with 8 bases matching TRBD2. The sequence runs out 3 residues before the end of the CDR3; the remainder is reconstructed from the germline J gene. CDR1 and CDR2 from the germline V gene are SGHDT and YYEEEE. V shed 1 base, J shed 8 bases, and the junction held 8 bases outside the gene matches. This CDR3 has 15 residues.